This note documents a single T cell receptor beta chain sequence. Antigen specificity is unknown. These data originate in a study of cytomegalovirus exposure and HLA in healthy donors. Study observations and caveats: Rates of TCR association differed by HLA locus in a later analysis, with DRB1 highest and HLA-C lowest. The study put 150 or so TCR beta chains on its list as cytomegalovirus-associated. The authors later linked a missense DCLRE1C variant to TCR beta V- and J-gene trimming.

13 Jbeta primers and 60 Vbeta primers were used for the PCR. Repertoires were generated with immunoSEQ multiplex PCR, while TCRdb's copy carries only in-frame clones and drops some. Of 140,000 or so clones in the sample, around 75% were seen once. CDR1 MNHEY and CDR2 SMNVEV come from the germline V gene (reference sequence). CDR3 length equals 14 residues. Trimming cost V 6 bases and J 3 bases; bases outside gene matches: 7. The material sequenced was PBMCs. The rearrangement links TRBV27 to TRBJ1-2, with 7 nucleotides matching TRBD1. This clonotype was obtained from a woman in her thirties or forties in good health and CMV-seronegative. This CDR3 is CASSRQGRDYGYTF. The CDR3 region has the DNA TGTGCCAGCAGCAGACAGGGTCGGGACTATGGCTACACCTTC.